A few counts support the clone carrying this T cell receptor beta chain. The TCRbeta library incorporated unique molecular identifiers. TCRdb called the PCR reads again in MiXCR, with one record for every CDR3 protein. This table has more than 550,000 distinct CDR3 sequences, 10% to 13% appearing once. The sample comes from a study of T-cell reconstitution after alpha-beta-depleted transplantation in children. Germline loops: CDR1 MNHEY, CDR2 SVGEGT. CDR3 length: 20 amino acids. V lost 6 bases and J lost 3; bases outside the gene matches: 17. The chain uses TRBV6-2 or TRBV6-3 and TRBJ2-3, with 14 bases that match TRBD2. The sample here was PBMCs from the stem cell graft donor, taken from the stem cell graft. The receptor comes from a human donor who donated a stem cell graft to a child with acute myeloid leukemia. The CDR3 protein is CASRLPPSGTSGRTTDTQYF. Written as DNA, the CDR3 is TGTGCCAGCAGACTCCCTCCTTCCGGGACTAGCGGGAGAACAACAGATACGCAGTATTTT.